This is a list of T cell receptor beta chains from one sample in a study of CD8 T cells in Susac syndrome. In TCRdb, the immunoSEQ multiplex PCR reads were re-called with MiXCR into one record per CDR3 protein. The sample carries 150,000 to 190,000 distinct CDR3 sequences, nearly 97% recorded once. Sequencing was carried out using CD8+ T cells from PBMCs. These TCRs come from a human donor with multiple sclerosis. Each CDR3 is given with its conserved first and last residue. A D gene is named only where the DNA matches it firmly. Clone size is not always given. Where it is, it says once, few, many or a class for expanded clones.

size: -; V: TRBV3-1; length: 15; D: -; J: TRBJ2-7; DNA: TGTGCCAGCAGCCAAGGGGTCGGCTCCTGGTACGAGCAGTACTTC; CDR3: CASSQGVGSWYEQYF
size: once; V: TRBV12-3/TRBV12-4; length: 14; D: -; J: TRBJ1-1; DNA: TGTGCCAGCACCAAAACCTACAGGGACACTGAAGCTTTCTTT; CDR3: CASTKTYRDTEAFF
size: -; V: TRBV29-1; length: 13; D: TRBD2; J: TRBJ2-5; DNA: TGCAGCGCGTCTCTAGCGGGGGAAGAGACCCAGTACTTC; CDR3: CSASLAGEETQYF
size: -; V: TRBV30; length: 12; D: TRBD1; J: TRBJ2-5; DNA: TGTGCCTGGGGACAGGGGTTAGAGACCCAGTACTTC; CDR3: CAWGQGLETQYF
size: once; V: TRBV27; length: 14; D: -; J: TRBJ1-5; DNA: TGTGCCAGCGATTTGCGGGGAGGTAGACAGCCCCAGCATTTT; CDR3: CASDLRGGRQPQHF
size: -; V: TRBV20-1; length: 15; D: TRBD1; J: TRBJ2-4; DNA: TGCAGTGCCGTGAAGGGGGCCCCACACCGGAACATTCAGTACTTC; CDR3: CSAVKGAPHRNIQYF
size: -; V: TRBV9; length: 13; D: -; J: TRBJ2-1; DNA: TGTGCCAGCAGCGAGGACAGCCGAAATGAGCAGTTCTTC; CDR3: CASSEDSRNEQFF
size: -; V: TRBV29-1; length: 12; D: -; J: TRBJ1-1; DNA: TGCAGCGTTCGCCCCATGAACACTGAAGCTTTCTTT; CDR3: CSVRPMNTEAFF
size: once; V: TRBV27; length: 15; D: -; J: TRBJ2-2; DNA: TGTGCCAGCAGGACCCTCATATCGTACACCGGGGAGCTGTTTTTT; CDR3: CASRTLISYTGELFF
size: -; V: TRBV6-2/TRBV6-3; length: 13; D: TRBD2; J: TRBJ2-1; DNA: TGTGCCAGCAGCCTATCGACTAGCGCTGAGCAGTTCTTC; CDR3: CASSLSTSAEQFF
size: -; V: TRBV20-1; length: 13; D: -; J: TRBJ1-2; DNA: TGCAGTGCTAGAGATAGGACAGCATATGGCTACACCTTC; CDR3: CSARDRTAYGYTF
size: -; V: TRBV15; length: 15; D: -; J: TRBJ2-1; DNA: TGTGCCACCAGCAGAGATTCGGGTCAGCTCAATGAGCAGTTCTTC; CDR3: CATSRDSGQLNEQFF
size: once; V: TRBV29-1; length: 13; D: -; J: TRBJ1-2; DNA: TGCAGCGTTGAAGATCGGGGGAGTGATGGCTACACCTTC; CDR3: CSVEDRGSDGYTF
size: -; V: TRBV27; length: 16; D: TRBD1; J: TRBJ2-1; DNA: TGTGCCAGCAGTGACCGGGACAGGGGGTTCTACAATGAGCAGTTCTTC; CDR3: CASSDRDRGFYNEQFF
size: -; V: TRBV5-4; length: 14; D: TRBD1; J: TRBJ2-3; DNA: TGTGCCAGCACCGGACAGGGTGGCACAGATACGCAGTATTTT; CDR3: CASTGQGGTDTQYF
size: -; V: TRBV7-9; length: 15; D: TRBD1; J: TRBJ2-7; DNA: TGTGCCAGCAGCTTAGACAGGGGATTGATCTACGAGCAGTACTTC; CDR3: CASSLDRGLIYEQYF
size: -; V: TRBV5-4; length: 14; D: -; J: TRBJ2-5; DNA: TGTGCCAGCAGCTTGGGTACGGAAGAAGAGACCCAGTACTTC; CDR3: CASSLGTEEETQYF
size: once; V: TRBV29-1; length: 13; D: -; J: TRBJ1-1; DNA: TGCAGCGTTGAGGCAGGGCGGTACACTGAAGCTTTCTTT; CDR3: CSVEAGRYTEAFF
size: -; V: TRBV30; length: 13; D: -; J: TRBJ2-1; DNA: TGTGCCTGGACTCTGGACGGCTACAATGAGCAGTTCTTC; CDR3: CAWTLDGYNEQFF
size: -; V: TRBV12-3/TRBV12-4; length: 12; D: -; J: TRBJ1-1; DNA: TGTGCCAGCCTTTCCGCCGGCACTGAAGCTTTCTTT; CDR3: CASLSAGTEAFF
size: -; V: TRBV6-6; length: 14; D: TRBD1; J: TRBJ1-5; DNA: TGTGCCAGCAGTGTGGACAGGAGCAATCAGCCCCAGCATTTT; CDR3: CASSVDRSNQPQHF
size: -; V: TRBV9; length: 17; D: TRBD2; J: TRBJ2-3; DNA: TGTGCCAGCAGCATCGGCACGGGACTAGCGCTCACAGATACGCAGTATTTT; CDR3: CASSIGTGLALTDTQYF
size: -; V: TRBV21-1; length: 17; D: -; J: TRBJ2-5; DNA: TGTGCCAGCAGCAAAGAATGTGTACGGGGGGCCACTGAGACCCAGTACTTC; CDR3: CASSKECVRGATETQYF
size: -; V: TRBV18; length: 13; D: -; J: TRBJ1-5; DNA: TGTGCCAGCGCTACCGGGACTTCGGAGCCCCAGCATTTT; CDR3: CASATGTSEPQHF
size: -; V: TRBV12-3/TRBV12-4; length: 15; D: -; J: TRBJ2-3; DNA: TGTGCCAGCAGCTTAGGCGACAGCAGCACAGATACGCAGTATTTT; CDR3: CASSLGDSSTDTQYF
size: -; V: TRBV9; length: 16; D: TRBD1; J: TRBJ1-2; DNA: TGTGCCAGCAGCCTATATGGACAGGGGGCGACCTATGGCTACACCTTC; CDR3: CASSLYGQGATYGYTF
size: once; V: TRBV7-9; length: 14; D: -; J: TRBJ1-2; DNA: TGTGCCAGCAGCTTTGGACGGATTAACTATGGCTACACCTTC; CDR3: CASSFGRINYGYTF
size: -; V: TRBV20-1; length: 16; D: TRBD2; J: TRBJ2-7; DNA: TGCAGTGCTAGACCCCCTATGACCGGGGGGGCCTACGAGCAGTACTTC; CDR3: CSARPPMTGGAYEQYF
size: -; V: TRBV29-1; length: 11; D: -; J: TRBJ1-1; DNA: TGCAGCGTTCAGGGTAACCCTGAAGCTTTCTTT; CDR3: CSVQGNPEAFF
size: -; V: TRBV7-9; length: 15; D: TRBD1; J: TRBJ2-1; DNA: TGTGCCAGCAGCCGGGACAGAAACTCCTACAATGAGCAGTTCTTC; CDR3: CASSRDRNSYNEQFF
size: -; V: TRBV7-9; length: 14; D: TRBD1; J: TRBJ1-5; DNA: TGTGCCAGCAGCCCTATCACAGGGGGCCAGTACCAGCATTTT; CDR3: CASSPITGGQYQHF
size: -; V: TRBV12-3/TRBV12-4; length: 16; D: TRBD1; J: TRBJ2-5; DNA: TGTGCCAGCAGTTTGTCTGGGACAGGGGATGGAGAGACCCAGTACTTC; CDR3: CASSLSGTGDGETQYF
size: -; V: TRBV29-1; length: 13; D: TRBD1; J: TRBJ2-7; DNA: TGCAGCGTCAATGACAGGGTAACCTACGAGCAGTACTTC; CDR3: CSVNDRVTYEQYF
size: -; V: TRBV4-2; length: 14; D: -; J: TRBJ2-7; DNA: TGTGCCAGCAGCCAAGAAACAGGCACCTACGAGCAGTACTTC; CDR3: CASSQETGTYEQYF
size: -; V: TRBV20-1; length: 11; D: -; J: TRBJ1-2; DNA: TGCAGTGCTCTCCACCCTTCAGGCTACACCTTC; CDR3: CSALHPSGYTF
size: -; V: TRBV12-3/TRBV12-4; length: 12; D: -; J: TRBJ1-2; DNA: TGTGCCACCGCAAAGGAGTCCTATGGCTACACCTTC; CDR3: CATAKESYGYTF
size: -; V: TRBV29-1; length: 16; D: -; J: TRBJ1-6; DNA: TGCAGCGTTGAATGGGAGGGGAGCTCCTATAATTCACCCCTCCACTTT; CDR3: CSVEWEGSSYNSPLHF
size: -; V: TRBV10-3; length: 14; D: TRBD2; J: TRBJ2-1; DNA: TGTGCCGCCGCCGGGACTAGCGGGGTGATTGAGCAGTTCTTC; CDR3: CAAAGTSGVIEQFF
size: -; V: TRBV7-2; length: 14; D: -; J: TRBJ2-1; DNA: TGTGCCAGCAGCTCTAGGTACCCTCTCAATGAGCAGTTCTTC; CDR3: CASSSRYPLNEQFF
size: -; V: TRBV14; length: 17; D: TRBD1; J: TRBJ1-1; DNA: TGTGCCAGCAGCGCTGTGGGGACAGGAGCCCTGAACACTGAAGCTTTCTTT; CDR3: CASSAVGTGALNTEAFF
size: -; V: TRBV9; length: 14; D: -; J: TRBJ2-1; DNA: TGTGCCAGCAGCGTAGGAGGAGGGCTCGGCGAGCAGTTCTTC; CDR3: CASSVGGGLGEQFF